Listed below are T cell receptor beta chains from one sample, sequenced in a study of blood T cell repertoires in COVID-19. TCRdb's table, derived via immunoSEQ multiplex PCR, lists solely in-frame clones and lacks some. The sample shows around 300,000 clones, 70% to 90% of them seen only once. The sample was PBMCs or T cells enriched from blood (not recorded which). These receptors all come from a woman aged 25 to 39 who had recovered from COVID-19. The CDR3 runs from the conserved cysteine through the conserved F or W. D genes are given only for firm matches. Clone sizes are given selectively: once, few, many, or a class where the clone is expanded.

J | D | V | size | DNA | CDR3
TRBJ1-1 | TRBD1 | TRBV6-2/TRBV6-3 | - | TGTGCCAGCAGTTACCGCGGGGGGACAGGGAATATCCACACTGAAGCTTTCTTT | CASSYRGGTGNIHTEAFF
TRBJ1-2 | - | TRBV25-1 | once | TGTGCCAGCAGTGAAATAGGAAGGACTTTAGGAGGCTACACCTTC | CASSEIGRTLGGYTF
TRBJ1-1 | TRBD1 | TRBV11-1 | - | TGTGCCAGCAGCTGGGGGACAGTCGCTGAAGCTTTCTTT | CASSWGTVAEAFF
TRBJ2-2 | TRBD2 | TRBV4-1 | once | TGCGCCAGCAGCCAAGATGTCCGCGGGGGCACCGGGGAGCTGTTTTTT | CASSQDVRGGTGELFF
TRBJ2-1 | TRBD2 | TRBV6-4 | - | TGTGCCAGCAGCCCCCTAGCGGGGGGCTACAATGAGCAGTTCTTC | CASSPLAGGYNEQFF
TRBJ1-5 | - | TRBV2 | - | TGTGCCAGCACCCGGTTGCGGGGGGCACGAAGCAATCAGCCCCAGCATTTT | CASTRLRGARSNQPQHF
TRBJ2-6 | TRBD1 | TRBV11-2 | - | TGTGCCAGCAGCGCCCGGACAGGGGGTGGTGGGGCCAACGTCCTGACTTTC | CASSARTGGGGANVLTF
TRBJ2-7 | - | TRBV5-5 | - | TGTGCCAGCAGCCTCCAGGGGAACAGGGACTACGAGCAGTACTTC | CASSLQGNRDYEQYF
TRBJ2-7 | TRBD1 | TRBV27 | - | TGTGCCAGCAGTTCCCCAGGTATGACAGGGGAGGATGAGCAGTACTTC | CASSSPGMTGEDEQYF
TRBJ2-5 | - | TRBV25-1 | - | TGTGCCAGGAGGGGGGGGCTATTGTTCCTCGAGACCCAGTACTTC | CARRGGLLFLETQYF
TRBJ2-7 | TRBD2 | TRBV5-1 | - | TGCGCCAGCAGCTCCACTAGCGGGTGGACCTACGAGCAGTACTTC | CASSSTSGWTYEQYF
TRBJ2-2 | - | TRBV6-2/TRBV6-3 | - | TGTGCCAGCAGTTCAGGTGCCGGGGAGCTGTTTTTT | CASSSGAGELFF
TRBJ2-7 | TRBD1 | TRBV10-2 | - | TGCGCCAGCTGGCAGGGGGCCTTAGGCGAGCAGTACTTC | CASWQGALGEQYF
TRBJ1-2 | - | TRBV7-9 | once | TGTGCCAGCAGTCCGGACAAGTACTATGGCTACACCTTC | CASSPDKYYGYTF
TRBJ2-3 | - | TRBV25-1 | - | TGTGCCAGCAGTGATCGGGTTCGGGACATAACCACAGATACGCAGTATTTT | CASSDRVRDITTDTQYF
TRBJ1-5 | TRBD1 | TRBV2 | - | TGTGCCAGCAGTGGAGCCGGGACAGGGGGCAATCAGCCCCAGCATTTT | CASSGAGTGGNQPQHF
TRBJ2-7 | TRBD1 | TRBV2 | - | TGTGCCAGCATCCGAGGGGACAGGGCCGACTACGAGCAGTACTTC | CASIRGDRADYEQYF
TRBJ2-2 | TRBD1 | TRBV5-1 | once | TGCGCCAGCAGCTTGACCACAGGGGGCAACACCGGGGAGCTGTTTTTT | CASSLTTGGNTGELFF
TRBJ1-2 | - | TRBV21-1 | - | TGTGCCAGCAGCACGACAGGGTATGGCTACACCTTC | CASSTTGYGYTF
TRBJ1-4 | - | TRBV24-1 | - | TGTGCCACCTCGGGCGGGTCAAATGAAAAACTGTTTTTT | CATSGGSNEKLFF
TRBJ2-5 | - | TRBV19 | - | TGTGCCAGTAGTCAAACATATCAAGAGACCCAGTACTTC | CASSQTYQETQYF
TRBJ1-6 | TRBD1 | TRBV2 | - | TGTGCCAGCAGGGGACAGGGAAATTCACCCCTCCACTTT | CASRGQGNSPLHF
TRBJ1-2 | TRBD1 | TRBV6-1 | once | TGTGCCAGCAGTGTCCCTTTTGGGACAGGGGCGAGTGGCTACACCTTC | CASSVPFGTGASGYTF
TRBJ1-2 | - | TRBV7-9 | - | TGTGCCAGCAGCCCAAGGAGTCCGAGGAACTATGGCTACACCTTC | CASSPRSPRNYGYTF
TRBJ2-2 | - | TRBV5-1 | - | TGCGCCAGCAGCTTGGAGGCACAGGGTATCGGAGCCGGGGAGCTGTTTTTT | CASSLEAQGIGAGELFF
TRBJ1-1 | - | TRBV7-2 | - | TGTGCCAGCAGCCGGACTAACTTTAACACTGAAGCTTTCTTT | CASSRTNFNTEAFF
TRBJ2-3 | - | TRBV5-4 | - | TGTGCCAGCAGCTTGGAGGGGAGGCGGAGCACAGATACGCAGTATTTT | CASSLEGRRSTDTQYF
TRBJ2-1 | - | TRBV15 | - | TGTGCCACCAGCAGAGATCTAGCGTCGAGCATCGATGAGCAGTTCTTC | CATSRDLASSIDEQFF
TRBJ1-4 | TRBD1 | TRBV5-5 | many | TGTGCCAGCAGCTGGAACCTACCCCAACAGGGGCTTCGGGAAAAACTGTTTTTT | CASSWNLPQQGLREKLFF
TRBJ1-2 | - | TRBV10-3 | - | TGTGCCATCAGTGGACAGGAAAGCTACACCTTC | CAISGQESYTF
TRBJ1-2 | TRBD1 | TRBV6-5 | - | TGTGCCAGCAGTTACTCGAGGGACAGGAGCTATGGCTACACCTTC | CASSYSRDRSYGYTF
TRBJ1-1 | TRBD1 | TRBV27 | - | TGTGCCAGCAGGACACAGGGGGCTAGGGAAGCTTTCTTT | CASRTQGAREAFF
TRBJ2-7 | TRBD1 | TRBV5-6 | - | TGTGCCAGCAGCTACCGGGACAGCGAGGAGCAGTACTTC | CASSYRDSEEQYF
TRBJ2-5 | TRBD2 | TRBV4-2 | - | TGTGCCAGCAGCCCAGGGATAGCGGGGGTTAAGACCCAGTACTTC | CASSPGIAGVKTQYF
TRBJ1-5 | TRBD1 | TRBV7-9 | once | TGTGCCAGCAGCTTGATGGGACAGGGTTACAATCAGCCCCAGCATTTT | CASSLMGQGYNQPQHF
TRBJ2-7 | TRBD2 | TRBV3-1/TRBV3-2 | - | TGTGCCAGCAGCGAAACTAGCGGGGCTACCTACGAGCAGTACTTC | CASSETSGATYEQYF
TRBJ2-7 | - | TRBV4-1 | - | TGCGCCAGCAGCTACGAGTCGGCGGGCTACGAGCAGTACTTC | CASSYESAGYEQYF
TRBJ1-5 | - | TRBV10-3 | once | TGTGCCATCAGTGTAGGCGACCCGGGTGGTCAGCCCCAGCATTTT | CAISVGDPGGQPQHF